A single T cell receptor beta chain is shown here with its context. The method was immunoSEQ multiplex PCR; TCRdb's version includes in-frame clones alone and lacks a portion of them. Of more than 60,000 clones in the sample, roughly 89% were seen once. This sample was included in a study of control samples from healthy donors and cancer patients. With 6 bases clipped from V and 0 bases from J, the junction kept 1 base outside the gene matches. The germline V gene has CDR1 MNHEY and CDR2 SVGAGI. The CDR3 is made up of 14 amino acids. The source is a woman aged 50 to 60 with colorectal cancer. The rearrangement joins TRBV6-5 to TRBJ1-5; TRBD1 aligns across 8 bases. The sequenced sample consisted of PBMCs. CDR3 sequence reads: CASRTGDSNQPQHF. CDR3 coding DNA: TGTGCCAGCAGGACAGGGGATAGCAATCAGCCCCAGCATTTT.